What follows are 23 T cell receptor beta chains derived from one specimen sequenced in a study of T cells in Graves' hyperthyroidism and ophthalmopathy (dated by TCRdb to the late 2010s). Receptor libraries were prepared by multiplex PCR. TCRdb records Illumina HiSeq 2000 as the sequencer. TCR beta CDR3 regions were amplified from RNA transcripts. For the first round of RT-PCR on the TCR CDR3, the HTBI primer set was used together with the Qiagen OneStep RT-PCR kit. TCRdb trimmed public reads at Q25 via fastp, called clones via MiXCR and kept in-frame beta chains. CDR3 protein duplicates are merged, each entry listing the most common genes and DNA. Within this sample are over 700,000 distinct CDR3 sequences, with under 20% of them counted one time only. Approximately 15% of the sample is taken by the ten largest. The sample comprised blood. The receptors derive from a woman aged 45-59 years with Graves' hyperthyroidism that later progressed to Graves' ophthalmopathy.

This rearrangement joins TRBV3-1 to TRBJ1-3; D possibly corresponds to TRBD1 (5 bases). Germline lookup yields CDR1 LGHDT and CDR2 YNNKEL (reference sequence). This CDR3 spans 17 amino acids. Trimming cost V 3 bases and J 0 bases, with 15 bases left between them. In DNA, the CDR3 is TGTGCCAGCAGCCACCCCGACGGGGGGTTCTCTGGAAACACCATATATTTT. This gives the protein CASSHPDGGFSGNTIYF. Full variable domain (missing parts from reference TRBV3-1 and TRBJ1-3): DTAVSQTPKYLVTQMGNDKSIKCEQNLGHDTMYWYKQDSKKFLKIMFSYNNKELIINETVPNRFSPKSPDKAHLNLHINSLELGDSAVYFCASSHPDGGFSGNTIYFGEGSWLTVV.

This clonotype was counted only a few times. This chain uses TRBV29-1 with TRBJ1-6, with D tentatively TRBD1 (5 bases). The germline CDR1 and CDR2 sequences are SQVTM and ANQGSEA. The germline V and J ends were trimmed by 4 bases and 7 bases, with 11 bases remaining between them. This CDR3 contains 13 residues. The CDR3 DNA follows: TGCAGCGTTGTTTTGGGGGGAAATTCACCCCTCCACTTT. Encoded protein: CSVVLGGNSPLHF.

This clonotype was detected only a few times. The chain is built from TRBV19 and TRBJ1-5; maybe TRBD1 (6 bases). There are 17 residues in the CDR3. The germline V gene has CDR1 LNHDA and CDR2 SQIVND (reference sequence). The V end lost 6 bases, the J end lost 1 base, and 19 bases lay between the germline ends. The CDR3 bases are TGTGCCAGTAGCACCCGGGGGCAAGGGGAGAGCAATCAGCCCCAGCATTTT. Translation gives CASSTRGQGESNQPQHF.

There are many counts of this clonotype. This sequence joins TRBV11-2 and TRBJ2-3, with 7 bases lining up with TRBD1. In germline, CDR1 is SGHAT, CDR2 FQNNGV. Unmatched junction bases numbered 9, after V lost 4 bases and J lost 8 bases. This CDR3 is 14 amino acids long. CDR3 amino acids: CASSSSRGPGTQYF. The CDR3 DNA reads as TGTGCCAGCAGCTCCTCGAGGGGGCCGGGTACGCAGTATTTT.

The DNA for the CDR3 is TGTGCCAGCAGCACATACCGGGACAGGCCTAACTATGGCTACACCTTC. Translation gives CASSTYRDRPNYGYTF. The chain is built from TRBV11-2 and TRBJ1-2, with 8 bases aligning to TRBD1. Per germline, CDR1 SGHAT and CDR2 FQNNGV. The V and J ends lost 5 bases and 0 bases, in that order; junction bases with no gene match: 8. The length of the CDR3 is 16 residues.

This clonotype was counted ten times or more. V and J are TRBV11-2 and TRBJ2-7, with 7 bases that match TRBD2. Germline V gene lookup returns CDR1 SGHAT and CDR2 FQNNGV. The length of the CDR3 is 16 residues. V gave up 5 bases and J gave up 2 bases; unmatched junction bases: 12. The chain's CDR3 is CASSPLGGDRTYEQYF. The CDR3 bases are TGTGCCAGCAGCCCCCTGGGGGGGGACCGAACCTACGAGCAGTACTTC.

At least ten counts were recorded for this clonotype. In DNA form, the CDR3 reads TGTGCCAGCAGTTTTGGCGGACCTTCCTACGAGCAGTACTTC. This codes for CASSFGGPSYEQYF. The rearrangement links TRBV27 to TRBJ2-7; D call uncertain. This CDR3 is built from 14 residues. From germline, CDR1 is MNHEY and CDR2 SMNVEV (reference sequence). V was clipped by 3 bases and J by 1 base, with 10 bases between them.

The V and J genes are TRBV4-1 and TRBJ2-1, with TRBD2 matching 10 bases. The V segment lost 4 bases and the J segment 7 bases; nucleotides outside the gene matches: 10. CDR3 size: 16 residues. Germline V gene sequence: CDR1 MGHRA, CDR2 YSYEKL. The CDR3 loop reads CASSPPSGGAGNEQFF. Here the CDR3 DNA reads TGCGCCAGCAGCCCGCCCAGCGGGGGGGCCGGGAATGAGCAGTTCTTC.

Notes on this clonotype: A much larger clone sits a single nucleotide away, making a read error possible. Written as DNA, the CDR3 is TGTGCCAACAGCCAAGATTATCGTGGGGAAAAACTGTTTTTT. Amino acid sequence: CANSQDYRGEKLFF. The V call is TRBV3-1, the J call TRBJ1-4; the D is unclear. Germline CDR1 is LGHDT and CDR2 is YNNKEL (reference sequence). This CDR3 is 14 amino acids long.

This clonotype showed up many times. The genes are TRBV5-1 and TRBJ1-5; 9 bases are shared with TRBD1. Germline assignment: CDR1 SGHRS and CDR2 YFSETQ. The CDR3 loop spans 15 amino acids. V dropped 1 base and J dropped 5; count of bases not matched to a gene: 4. In DNA, the CDR3 is TGCGCCAGCAGCTTGCAGGGACAGGGAGATCAGCCCCAGCATTTT. This translates into CASSLQGQGDQPQHF. The full variable domain, its missing parts supplied by reference TRBV5-1 and TRBJ1-5, is KAGVTQTPRYLIKTRGQQVTLSCSPISGHRSVSWYQQTPGQGLQFLFEYFSETQRNKGNFPGRFSGRQFSNSRSEMNVSTLELGDSALYLCASSLQGQGDQPQHFGDGTRLSIL.

This clonotype has ten or more counts. The chain has TRBV2 and TRBJ1-3; no definite D call. CDR1 is SNHLY and CDR2 is FYNNEI in the germline V gene. The CDR3 has 15 residues. Trimming removed 2 bases from V and 0 bases from J, with 8 bases in between. DNA of the CDR3: TGTGCCAGCAGTGAACCCACCATCTCTGGAAACACCATATATTTT. Translation gives CASSEPTISGNTIYF. The full variable domain, in which reference TRBV2 and TRBJ1-3 provide the parts outside the CDR3, is EPEVTQTPSHQVTQMGQEVILRCVPISNHLYFYWYRQILGQKVEFLVSFYNNEISEKSEIFDDQFSVERPDGSNFTLKIRSTKLEDSAMYFCASSEPTISGNTIYFGEGSWLTVV.

This clonotype showed up many times. The rearrangement joins TRBV15 to TRBJ2-5; 9 bases align to TRBD2. Germline V gives CDR1 LNHNV, CDR2 YYDKDF (reference sequence). The CDR3 spans 17 residues. J lost 3 bases, V lost 2 bases, and 10 bases had no gene match. CDR3 sequence reads: CATSRFSAGGIKETQYF. In nucleotides, the CDR3 is TGTGCCACCAGCAGATTTTCAGCGGGGGGTATAAAAGAGACCCAGTACTTC.

This clonotype was counted between two and nine times. The genes are TRBV5-6 and TRBJ1-1; no definite D call. This CDR3 is 12 amino acids long. CDR1 and CDR2 (germline): SGHDT, YYEEEE. V lost 0 bases and J 13 bases, leaving 13 bases between the germline ends. CDR3 sequence (DNA): TGTGCCAGCAGCTTGGAAGAGAGGAAGAGTTTCTTT. Its protein is CASSLEERKSFF.

This clonotype was seen repeatedly, ten times or more. The chain carries TRBV3-1 and TRBJ1-2; TRBD1 might be the D (5 bases). CDR1 and CDR2 (germline): LGHDT, YNNKEL (reference sequence). Trimming took off 4 bases at V and 4 bases at J, with 13 bases between the two ends. The CDR3 length is 14 residues. CDR3 nucleotides: TGTGCCAGCAGCCGGGGACGGACACCCTATGGCTACACCTTC. Translation gives CASSRGRTPYGYTF.

This clonotype appeared many times. The rearrangement joins TRBV12-3 or TRBV12-4 to TRBJ2-7; 11 bases map to TRBD1. This CDR3 is 15 amino acids long. The J segment lost 5 bases and the V segment lost 5 bases, leaving 8 bases of the junction unmatched. CDR3 bases: TGTGCCAGCAGTACCCGGGACAGGGGGGACCACGAGCAGTACTTC. Amino acid sequence: CASSTRDRGDHEQYF.

This clonotype was found many times. The chain links TRBV3-1 to TRBJ2-1; the D is unclear. The V end was cut by 6 bases, the J end by 9 bases, with 15 bases between. The CDR3 consists of 13 residues. Germline values: CDR1 LGHDT, CDR2 YNNKEL (reference sequence). The CDR3 region has the DNA TGTGCCAGCAGTCACACAGATTTCGGTGAGCAGTTCTTC. This gives the protein CASSHTDFGEQFF.

This clonotype was seen ten or more times. The CDR3 nucleotides read TGCAGTGCTTCATCAACCTCAAGGAGCACAGATACGCAGTATTTT. Translating gives CSASSTSRSTDTQYF. The chain has TRBV20-1 and TRBJ2-3; D gene ambiguous. Looked up from germline, CDR1 is DFQATT and CDR2 is SNEGSKA (reference sequence). The CDR3 loop spans 15 amino acids. V was cut by 5 bases and J by 0 bases, with 15 bases left in between.

This clonotype appeared many times. V gene TRBV2 combines with J gene TRBJ2-6; D is unclear. Trimming left V 0 bases short and J 0 bases short, with 6 bases between. The germline CDR1 and CDR2 sequences are SNHLY and FYNNEI. The CDR3 length is 16 residues. Here the CDR3 DNA reads TGTGCCAGCAGTGAAGCGCCAGACTCTGGGGCCAACGTCCTGACTTTC. Protein sequence: CASSEAPDSGANVLTF.

This chain joins TRBV20-1 and TRBJ1-1; D gene uncertain. V was trimmed by 3 bases and J by 4 bases, leaving 18 bases between them. This CDR3 spans 15 amino acids. From germline, CDR1 is DFQATT and CDR2 SNEGSKA (reference sequence). CDR3 region: CSASHGSYPRTEAFF. The CDR3 DNA is TGCAGTGCTAGTCACGGGTCCTATCCGCGCACTGAAGCTTTCTTT.

The chain is built from TRBV28 and TRBJ1-4; D is unclear. This CDR3 has 11 amino acids. Germline V CDR1 and CDR2: MDHEN, SYDVKM. V lost 2 bases and J 6 bases, leaving 1 base between the germline ends. The CDR3 sequence is CASSLHEKLFF. Here the CDR3 DNA reads TGTGCCAGCAGTTTACATGAAAAACTGTTTTTT. Full variable domain (outside the CDR3, taken from reference TRBV28 and TRBJ1-4): DVKVTQSSRYLVKRTGEKVFLECVQDMDHENMFWYRQDPGLGLRLIYFSYDVKMKEKGDIPEGYSVSREKKERFSLILESASTNQTSMYLCASSLHEKLFFGSGTQLSVL.

This clonotype appeared many times. The chain recombines TRBV7-2 with TRBJ2-5, with 13 bases identical to TRBD2. V lost 4 bases and J lost 6; bases outside the gene matches: 8. Germline values: CDR1 SGHTA, CDR2 FQGNSA. This CDR3 comprises 16 residues. The CDR3 DNA is TGTGCCAGCAGCTACACTAGCGGGGGGGACGTGAAGACCCAGTACTTC. This encodes CASSYTSGGDVKTQYF.

This clonotype came up a few times. The gene calls are TRBV5-6 and TRBJ2-5; weak D call: TRBD1 (5 bases). Germline CDR1 is SGHDT and CDR2 is YYEEEE. Trimming removed 2 bases at V and 1 base at J, with 12 bases between. The CDR3 has 15 residues. The CDR3 DNA follows: TGTGCCAGCAGCTTATCGGTGGGGCCCCAAGAGACCCAGTACTTC. Translating it yields CASSLSVGPQETQYF.

On this clonotype: A much larger clone differs from this one at a single base, so this may be a read error. The chain links TRBV3-1 to TRBJ1-6; D is undetermined. There are 15 residues in the CDR3. In germline, CDR1 is LGHDT, CDR2 YNNKEL (reference sequence). CDR3 region: CASSPESGYNPPLHF. Here the CDR3 DNA reads TGTGCCAGCAGCCCTGAGTCGGGGTATAATCCACCCCTCCACTTT.